This paragraph covers one T cell receptor (beta chain) sequence. Its cognate antigen has yet to be identified. No quality values exist for individual bases; no much larger clone is one base distant. This entry belongs to a study of blood T cell repertoires in COVID-19 (dated by TCRdb to 2018 to 2021). About the study as a whole: Collaborator samples came from the United States, Italy and Spain and covered acute and convalescent phases of COVID-19. Where HLA class I and class II types were available, the types were taken from metadata supplied by the sample provider, not from assay-based typing. The prospective study material was composed of cDNA or gDNA derived from T cells, B-cell-depleted T cells, or PBMCs. The repertoires were released in a freely available public database intended as a resource for research on the immune response to SARS-CoV-2. The dataset comprised deeply sampled blood TCRbeta repertoires from subjects exposed to, actively infected with, or recovered from COVID-19. Nearly every sample came with metadata listing a de-identified subject ID, COVID-19 status, age in years and sex. Samples came from the ongoing ImmuneRACE study (first 160 participants) plus 1,254 subjects from 6 global collaborators. Study-wide findings and limitations: Clinical and demographic metadata were provided uncurated, with the amount varying by source and participant.

The germline V end is reduced by 3 bases and the J end by 8 bases; junction bases left unmatched: 6. The germline V gene (reference sequence) gives CDR1 as LGHDT and CDR2 as YNNKEL. CDR3 length: 14 amino acids, cysteine to phenylalanine. Just CDR3 DNA is preserved here, 42 bases in frame from base 1. TCRbeta CDR3 regions were amplified from genomic DNA by means of the immunoSEQ Assay, a bias-controlled multiplex PCR. The study's processing was this. The number of nucleated cells in each sample was estimated from the amplification of reference gene primers within the assay. To quantify the absolute abundance of each unique TCRbeta CDR3 rearrangement, sequence reads were collapsed and filtered. For each sample, productive Simpson clonality was calculated as the square root of Simpson's diversity index over productive rearrangements. Held by TCRdb, this immuneACCESS table contains in-frame sequences only and omits some clones. Under half of the omission traces to an unresolved V gene where checked; the cause of the rest is unknown. Clonal size and the V and J genes are those of that table, whereas D and trimming came from the DNA. This sample has approximately 190,000 clones in its table, and 75% to 90% of those were observed once. Around 6.9% of the sample comes from the top ten.

Collaborating institutions collected whole blood in K2EDTA tubes following their own protocols. For TCRbeta analysis, collaborator samples were shipped as frozen whole blood, as isolated PBMCs, or as DNA extracted from either sample type. This clonotype originated in a man in his fifties or sixties with acute or convalescent COVID-19. Sequenced: peripheral blood. The chain employs TRBV3-1 (or the pseudogene TRBV3-2) and TRBJ1-2; TRBD1 lines up with 10 middle nucleotides. The CDR3 region reads CASSQGTGAGGYTF. In nucleotide form, the sequence is TGTGCCAGCAGCCAGGGGACAGGGGCCGGGGGCTACACCTTC.